This T cell receptor (beta chain) comes out of a study of cytomegalovirus exposure and HLA in healthy donors. Notes on the study in general: Cytomegalovirus association was assigned to approximately 160 TCR beta chains.

With regard to this clone: What it binds is unknown.

Some clones are missing from TCRdb's copy, which holds only in-frame ones; the method was immunoSEQ multiplex PCR. Counted here are 210,000 or so clones, just over 85% occurring once; the ten biggest clones make up 2.5% to 3.5%. The receptor was isolated from a woman aged 18-35 years in good health and CMV-seronegative. Sequencing was done on a sample of PBMCs.

The CDR3 region is CASSWGLAGGNNEQFF. CDR3 DNA: TGCGCCAGCAGCTGGGGACTAGCGGGAGGGAACAATGAGCAGTTCTTC. The chain couples TRBV5-1 to TRBJ2-1; 16 bases fit TRBD2. The CDR3 totals 16 residues. CDR1 and CDR2 from the germline V gene are SGHRS and YFSETQ. V was pared by 3 bases and J by 5 bases, with 2 bases of the junction left unmatched.